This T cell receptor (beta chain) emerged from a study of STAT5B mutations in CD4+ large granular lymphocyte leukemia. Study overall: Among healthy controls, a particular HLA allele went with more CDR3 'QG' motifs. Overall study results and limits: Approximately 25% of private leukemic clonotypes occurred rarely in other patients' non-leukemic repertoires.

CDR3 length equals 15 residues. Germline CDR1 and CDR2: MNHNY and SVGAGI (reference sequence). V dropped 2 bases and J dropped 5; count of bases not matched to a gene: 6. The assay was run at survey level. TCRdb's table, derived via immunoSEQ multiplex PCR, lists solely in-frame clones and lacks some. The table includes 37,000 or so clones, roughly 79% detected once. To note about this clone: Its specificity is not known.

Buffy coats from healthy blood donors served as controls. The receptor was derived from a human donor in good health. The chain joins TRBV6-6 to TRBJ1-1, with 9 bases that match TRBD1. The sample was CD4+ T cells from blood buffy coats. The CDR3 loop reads CASSYGQGRKTEAFF. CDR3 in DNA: TGTGCCAGCAGTTACGGACAGGGGAGGAAGACTGAAGCTTTCTTT.